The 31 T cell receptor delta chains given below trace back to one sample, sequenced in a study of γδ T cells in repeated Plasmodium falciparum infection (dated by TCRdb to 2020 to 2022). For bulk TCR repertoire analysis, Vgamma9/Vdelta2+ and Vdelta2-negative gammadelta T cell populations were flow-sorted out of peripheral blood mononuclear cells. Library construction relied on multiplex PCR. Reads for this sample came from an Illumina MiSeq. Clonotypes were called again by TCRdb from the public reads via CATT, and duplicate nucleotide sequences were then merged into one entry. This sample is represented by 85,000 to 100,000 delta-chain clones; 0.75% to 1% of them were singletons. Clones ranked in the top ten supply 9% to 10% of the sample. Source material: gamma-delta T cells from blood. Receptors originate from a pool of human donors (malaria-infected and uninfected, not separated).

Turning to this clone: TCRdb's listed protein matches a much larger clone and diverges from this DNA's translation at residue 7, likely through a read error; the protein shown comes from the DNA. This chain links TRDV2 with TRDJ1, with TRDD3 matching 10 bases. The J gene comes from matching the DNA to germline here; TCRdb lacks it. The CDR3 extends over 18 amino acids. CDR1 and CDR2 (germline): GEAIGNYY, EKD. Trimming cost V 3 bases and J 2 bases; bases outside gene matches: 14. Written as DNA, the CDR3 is TGTGCCTGTGACCCCTACCGGGGGATACGGACTGGAACCGATAAACTCATCTTT. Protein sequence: CACDPYRGIRTGTDKLIF.

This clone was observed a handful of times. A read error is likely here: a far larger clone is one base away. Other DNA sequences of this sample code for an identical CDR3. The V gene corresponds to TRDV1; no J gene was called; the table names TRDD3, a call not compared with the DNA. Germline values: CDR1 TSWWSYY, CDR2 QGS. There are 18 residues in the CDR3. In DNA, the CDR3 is TGTGCTCTTGGGACCCCAGTACTACTGGGGGATACTTTCGATAAGCTCATCTTT. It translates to CALGTPVLLGDTFDKLIF.

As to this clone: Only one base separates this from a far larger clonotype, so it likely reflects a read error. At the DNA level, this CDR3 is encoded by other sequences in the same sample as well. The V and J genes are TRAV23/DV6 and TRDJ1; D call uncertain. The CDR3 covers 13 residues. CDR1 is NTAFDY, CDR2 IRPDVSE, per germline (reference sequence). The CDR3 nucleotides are TGTGCAGCAAGCTGGTGGGAGACCGACAAACTCATCTTT. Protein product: CAASWWETDKLIF.

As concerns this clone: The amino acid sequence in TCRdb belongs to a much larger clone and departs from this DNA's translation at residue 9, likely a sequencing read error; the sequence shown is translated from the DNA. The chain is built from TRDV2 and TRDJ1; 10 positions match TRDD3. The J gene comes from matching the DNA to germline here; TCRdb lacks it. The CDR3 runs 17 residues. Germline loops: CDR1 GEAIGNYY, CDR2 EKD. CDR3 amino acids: CACDTLATLMGDTKLIF. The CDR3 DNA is TGTGCCTGCGACACTCTGGCAACCCTAATGGGGGATACTAAACTCATCTTT.

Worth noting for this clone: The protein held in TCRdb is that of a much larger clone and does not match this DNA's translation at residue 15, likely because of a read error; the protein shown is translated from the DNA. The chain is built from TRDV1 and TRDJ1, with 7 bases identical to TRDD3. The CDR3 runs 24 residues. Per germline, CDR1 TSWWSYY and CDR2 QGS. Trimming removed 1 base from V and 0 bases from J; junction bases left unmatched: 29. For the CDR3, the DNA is TGTGCTCTTGGGGAACGGGATACAAGCGGGATACTAACCCCCGGTGGAGTTAACACCGATAAACTCATCTTT. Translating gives CALGERDTSGILTPGGVNTDKLIF.

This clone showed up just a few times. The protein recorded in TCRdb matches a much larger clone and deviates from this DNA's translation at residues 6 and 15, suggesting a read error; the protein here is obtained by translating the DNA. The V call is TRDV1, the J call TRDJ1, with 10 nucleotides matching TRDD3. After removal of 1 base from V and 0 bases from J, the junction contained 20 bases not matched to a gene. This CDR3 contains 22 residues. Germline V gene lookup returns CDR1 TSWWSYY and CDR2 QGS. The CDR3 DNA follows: TGTGCTCTTGGGGAACCCATGGGTGGACCGTACTGGGGGATGTTGTACACCGATAAACTCATCTTT. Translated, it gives CALGEPMGGPYWGMLYTDKLIF.

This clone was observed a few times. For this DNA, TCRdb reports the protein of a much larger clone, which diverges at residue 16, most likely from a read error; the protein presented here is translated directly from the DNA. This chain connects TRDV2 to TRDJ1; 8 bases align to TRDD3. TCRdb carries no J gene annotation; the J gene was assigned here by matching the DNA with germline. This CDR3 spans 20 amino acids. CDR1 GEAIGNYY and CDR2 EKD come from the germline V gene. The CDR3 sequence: CACDTVSGGSPFLYTGKLIF. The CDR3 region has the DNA TGTGCCTGTGACACCGTGAGTGGGGGATCCCCCTTTCTCTACACCGGTAAACTCATCTTT.

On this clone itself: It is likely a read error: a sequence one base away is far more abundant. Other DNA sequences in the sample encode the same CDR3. Here the CDR3 reads CACDTGPTDWGARRPLIF. CDR3 nucleotides: TGTGCCTGCGACACCGGACCTACAGACTGGGGGGCCCGTCGACCCCTGATCTTT. V is TRDV2 and J is TRDJ4; 8 bases are a match to TRDD3. TCRdb offers no J gene call, so here the DNA was matched to germline to obtain one. Per the germline V gene, CDR1 is GEAIGNYY and CDR2 is EKD. The CDR3 covers 18 residues.

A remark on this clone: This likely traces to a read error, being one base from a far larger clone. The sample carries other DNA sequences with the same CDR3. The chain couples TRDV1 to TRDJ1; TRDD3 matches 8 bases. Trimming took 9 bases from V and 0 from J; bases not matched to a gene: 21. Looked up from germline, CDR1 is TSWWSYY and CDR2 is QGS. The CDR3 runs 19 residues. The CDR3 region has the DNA TGTGCTCTCGCCGCCCCAGCGTCAGCTGGGGGAAGGTACACCGATAAACTCATCTTT. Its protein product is CALAAPASAGGRYTDKLIF.

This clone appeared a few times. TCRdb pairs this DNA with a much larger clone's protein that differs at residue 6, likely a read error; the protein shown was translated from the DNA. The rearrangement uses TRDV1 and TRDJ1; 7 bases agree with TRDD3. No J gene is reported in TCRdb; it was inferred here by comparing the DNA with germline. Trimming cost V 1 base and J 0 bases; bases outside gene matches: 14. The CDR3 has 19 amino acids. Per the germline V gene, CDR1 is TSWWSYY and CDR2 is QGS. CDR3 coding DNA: TGTGCTCTTGGGGAACGGTGGGGGCTGGGGGCCCCGTACACCGATAAACTCATCTTT. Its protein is CALGERWGLGAPYTDKLIF.

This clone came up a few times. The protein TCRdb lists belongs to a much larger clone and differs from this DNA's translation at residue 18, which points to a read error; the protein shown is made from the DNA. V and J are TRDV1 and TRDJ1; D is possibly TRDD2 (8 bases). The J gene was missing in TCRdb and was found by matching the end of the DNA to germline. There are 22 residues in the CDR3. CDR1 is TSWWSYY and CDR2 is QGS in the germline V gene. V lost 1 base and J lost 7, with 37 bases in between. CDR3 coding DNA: TGTGCTCTTGGGGAACCCGACGCTTCCTACAAAACTGGGGACTCTCGGGGCGGTAAACTCATCTTT. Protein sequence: CALGEPDASYKTGDSRGGKLIF.

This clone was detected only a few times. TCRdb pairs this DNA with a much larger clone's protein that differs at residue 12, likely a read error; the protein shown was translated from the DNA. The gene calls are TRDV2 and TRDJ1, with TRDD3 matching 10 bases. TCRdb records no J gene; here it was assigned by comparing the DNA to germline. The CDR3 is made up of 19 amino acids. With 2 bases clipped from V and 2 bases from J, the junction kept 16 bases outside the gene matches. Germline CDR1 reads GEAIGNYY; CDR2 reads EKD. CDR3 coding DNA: TGTGCCTGTGACAAGGTCGCTCCCCTGGGGGATAGTGGGACCGATAAACTCATCTTT. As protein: CACDKVAPLGDSGTDKLIF.

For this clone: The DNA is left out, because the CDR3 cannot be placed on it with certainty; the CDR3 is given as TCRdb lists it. The CDR3 spells CASVQQPEEIKLIF. V gene assignment gives TRAV29/DV5, but the J gene was left uncalled. Germline V gives CDR1 NSMFDY, CDR2 ISSIKDK. With termini counted, the CDR3 has 14 amino acids.

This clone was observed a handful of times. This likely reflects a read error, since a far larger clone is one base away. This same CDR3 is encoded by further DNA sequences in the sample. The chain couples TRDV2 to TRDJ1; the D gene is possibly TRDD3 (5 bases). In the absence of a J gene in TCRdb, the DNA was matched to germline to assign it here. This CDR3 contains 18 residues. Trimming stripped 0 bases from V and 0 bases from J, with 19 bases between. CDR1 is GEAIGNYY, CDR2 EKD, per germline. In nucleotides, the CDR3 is TGTGCCTGTGACACCATCCTGGGAGACCCCCGGTACACCGATAAACTCATCTTT. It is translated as CACDTILGDPRYTDKLIF.

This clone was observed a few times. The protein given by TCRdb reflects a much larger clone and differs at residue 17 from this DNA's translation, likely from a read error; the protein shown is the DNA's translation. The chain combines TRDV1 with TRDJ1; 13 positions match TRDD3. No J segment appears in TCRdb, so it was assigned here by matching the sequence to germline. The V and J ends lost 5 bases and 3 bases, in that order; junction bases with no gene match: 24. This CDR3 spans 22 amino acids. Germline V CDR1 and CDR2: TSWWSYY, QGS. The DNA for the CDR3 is TGTGCTCTTGGGCCTTCCTTTCCTTACTGGGGGATACGTGGTTCGTACGCCGATAAACTCATCTTT. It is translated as CALGPSFPYWGIRGSYADKLIF.

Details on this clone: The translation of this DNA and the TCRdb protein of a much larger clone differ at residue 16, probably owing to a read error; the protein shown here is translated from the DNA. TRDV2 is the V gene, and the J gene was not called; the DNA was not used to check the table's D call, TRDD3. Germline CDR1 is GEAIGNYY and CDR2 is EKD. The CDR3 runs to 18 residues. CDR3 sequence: CACDQMAFPGDGSDKFIF. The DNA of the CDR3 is TGTGCCTGTGACCAAATGGCCTTCCCGGGGGACGGGAGCGATAAATTCATCTTT.

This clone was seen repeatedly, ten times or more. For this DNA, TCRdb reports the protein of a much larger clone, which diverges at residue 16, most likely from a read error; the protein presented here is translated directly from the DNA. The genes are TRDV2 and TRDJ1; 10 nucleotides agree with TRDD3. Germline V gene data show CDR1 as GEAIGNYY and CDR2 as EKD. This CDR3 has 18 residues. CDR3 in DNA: TGTGCCTGTGACAAGGGGGATACGGCCACATCGCAGACCGATAAACCCATCTTT. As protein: CACDKGDTATSQTDKPIF.

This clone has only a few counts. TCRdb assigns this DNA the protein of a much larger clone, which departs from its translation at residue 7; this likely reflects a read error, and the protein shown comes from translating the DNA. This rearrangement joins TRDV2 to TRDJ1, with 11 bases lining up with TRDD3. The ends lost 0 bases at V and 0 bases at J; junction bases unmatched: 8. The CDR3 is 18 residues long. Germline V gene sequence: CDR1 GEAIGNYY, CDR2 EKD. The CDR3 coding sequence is TGTGCCTGTGACACCGTCGATGGGGGATACGCGTACACCGATAAACTCATCTTT. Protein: CACDTVDGGYAYTDKLIF.

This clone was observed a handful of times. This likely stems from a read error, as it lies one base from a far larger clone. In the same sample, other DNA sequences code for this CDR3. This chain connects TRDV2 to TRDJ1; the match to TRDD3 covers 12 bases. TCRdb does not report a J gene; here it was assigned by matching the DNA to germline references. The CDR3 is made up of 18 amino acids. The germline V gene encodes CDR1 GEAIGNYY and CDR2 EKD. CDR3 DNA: TGCGCCTGTGACTCCAAACTGGGGGATACCGGGTACACCGATAAACTCATCTTT. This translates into CACDSKLGDTGYTDKLIF.

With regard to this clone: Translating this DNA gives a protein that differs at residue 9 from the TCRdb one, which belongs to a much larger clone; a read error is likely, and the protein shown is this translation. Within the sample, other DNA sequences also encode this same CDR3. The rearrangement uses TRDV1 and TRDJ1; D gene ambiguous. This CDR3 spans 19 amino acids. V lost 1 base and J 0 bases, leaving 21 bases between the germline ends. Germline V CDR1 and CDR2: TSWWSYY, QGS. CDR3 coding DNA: TGTGCTCTTGGGGAACCCTCGGACGGGCTTTACCCCTACACCGATAAACTCATCTTT. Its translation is CALGEPSDGLYPYTDKLIF.

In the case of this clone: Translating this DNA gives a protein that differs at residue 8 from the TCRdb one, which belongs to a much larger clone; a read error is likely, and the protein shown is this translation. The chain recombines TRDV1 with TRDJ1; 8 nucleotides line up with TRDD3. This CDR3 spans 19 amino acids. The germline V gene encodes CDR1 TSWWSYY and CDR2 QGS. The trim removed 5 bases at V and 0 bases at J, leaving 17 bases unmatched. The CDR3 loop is CALGNSGCWGTEYTDKLIF. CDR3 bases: TGTGCTCTTGGGAATTCTGGGTGCTGGGGGACAGAATACACCGATAAACTCATCTTT.

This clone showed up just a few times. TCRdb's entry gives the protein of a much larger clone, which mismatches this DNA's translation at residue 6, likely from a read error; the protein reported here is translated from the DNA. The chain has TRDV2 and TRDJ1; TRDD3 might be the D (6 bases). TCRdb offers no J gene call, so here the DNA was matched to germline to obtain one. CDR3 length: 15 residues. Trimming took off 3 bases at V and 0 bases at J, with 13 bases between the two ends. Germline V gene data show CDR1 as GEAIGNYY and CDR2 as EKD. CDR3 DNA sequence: TGTGCCTGTGACGCCTTGGGGGCCGACACCGATAAACTCATCTTT. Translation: CACDALGADTDKLIF.

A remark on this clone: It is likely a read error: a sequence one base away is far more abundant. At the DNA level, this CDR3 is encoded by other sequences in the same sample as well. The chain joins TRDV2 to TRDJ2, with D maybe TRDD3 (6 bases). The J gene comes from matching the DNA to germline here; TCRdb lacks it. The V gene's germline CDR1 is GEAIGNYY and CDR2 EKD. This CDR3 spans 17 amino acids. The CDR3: CACDTERGGTLTAQLFF. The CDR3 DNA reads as TGTGCCTGCGACACCGAAAGGGGGGGGACCCTGACAGCACAACTCTTCTTT.

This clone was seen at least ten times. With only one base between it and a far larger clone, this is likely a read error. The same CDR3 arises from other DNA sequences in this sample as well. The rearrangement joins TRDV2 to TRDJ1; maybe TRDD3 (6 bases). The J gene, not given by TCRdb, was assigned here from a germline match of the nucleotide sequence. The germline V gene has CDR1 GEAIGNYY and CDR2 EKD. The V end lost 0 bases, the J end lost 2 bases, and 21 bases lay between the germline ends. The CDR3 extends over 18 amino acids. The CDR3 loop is CACDTLLLGDTKTDKLIF. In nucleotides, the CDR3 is TGTGCCTGTGACACCTTGTTACTGGGAGATACGAAGACCGATAAACTCATCTTT.

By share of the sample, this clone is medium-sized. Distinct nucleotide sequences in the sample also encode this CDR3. The CDR3 nucleotides read TGTGCTCTTGGGGATCCTTGCGCCTTCCTACGTAGCGCGTACACCGATAAACTCATCTTT. This encodes CALGDPCAFLRSAYTDKLIF. The V gene is TRDV1, the J gene TRDJ1, with 9 positions matching TRDD2. Germline V gene sequence: CDR1 TSWWSYY, CDR2 QGS. V lost 3 bases, J lost 0 bases, and 17 bases stayed unmatched. The CDR3 has 20 residues.

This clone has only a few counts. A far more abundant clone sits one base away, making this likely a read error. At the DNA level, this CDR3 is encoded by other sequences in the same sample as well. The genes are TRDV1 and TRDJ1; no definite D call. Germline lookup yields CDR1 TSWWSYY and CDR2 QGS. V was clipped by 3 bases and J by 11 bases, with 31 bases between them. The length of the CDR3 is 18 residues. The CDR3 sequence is CALGDTLTANSKSSKLIF. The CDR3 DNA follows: TGTGCTCTTGGGGATACTCTCACGGCGAACAGTAAATCCAGTAAGCTCATCTTT.

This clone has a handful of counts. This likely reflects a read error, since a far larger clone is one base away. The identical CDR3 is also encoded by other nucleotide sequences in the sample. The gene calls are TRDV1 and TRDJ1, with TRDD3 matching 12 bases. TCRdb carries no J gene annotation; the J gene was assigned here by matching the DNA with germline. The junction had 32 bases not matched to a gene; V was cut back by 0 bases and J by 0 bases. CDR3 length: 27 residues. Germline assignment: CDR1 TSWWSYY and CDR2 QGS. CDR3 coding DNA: TGTGCTCTTGGGGAACTTGTAAGGGGGGTGTATACGAAACGTACTGGGGGATACTTAAGGCACACCGATAAACTCATCTTT. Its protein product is CALGELVRGVYTKRTGGYLRHTDKLIF.

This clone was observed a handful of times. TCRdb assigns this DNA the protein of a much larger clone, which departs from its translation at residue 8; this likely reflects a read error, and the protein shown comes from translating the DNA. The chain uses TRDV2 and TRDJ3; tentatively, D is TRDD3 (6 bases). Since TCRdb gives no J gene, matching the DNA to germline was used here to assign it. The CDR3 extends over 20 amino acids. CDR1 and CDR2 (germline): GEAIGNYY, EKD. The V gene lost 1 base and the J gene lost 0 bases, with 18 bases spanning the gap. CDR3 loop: CACDTIVPGDSSWDTRQMFF. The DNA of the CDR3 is TGTGCCTGTGACACGATCGTACCGGGGGACAGCTCCTGGGACACCCGACAGATGTTTTTC.

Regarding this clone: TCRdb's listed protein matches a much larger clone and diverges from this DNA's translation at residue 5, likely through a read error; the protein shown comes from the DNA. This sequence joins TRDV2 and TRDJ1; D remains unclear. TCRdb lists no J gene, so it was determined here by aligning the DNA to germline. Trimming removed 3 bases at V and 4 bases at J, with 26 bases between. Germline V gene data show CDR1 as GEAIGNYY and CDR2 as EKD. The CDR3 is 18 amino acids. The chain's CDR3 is CACDPVGLRDRNFDKLIF. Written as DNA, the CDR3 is TGTGCCTGTGACCCCGTCGGACTGCGGGACCGTAATTTCGATAAACTCATCTTT.

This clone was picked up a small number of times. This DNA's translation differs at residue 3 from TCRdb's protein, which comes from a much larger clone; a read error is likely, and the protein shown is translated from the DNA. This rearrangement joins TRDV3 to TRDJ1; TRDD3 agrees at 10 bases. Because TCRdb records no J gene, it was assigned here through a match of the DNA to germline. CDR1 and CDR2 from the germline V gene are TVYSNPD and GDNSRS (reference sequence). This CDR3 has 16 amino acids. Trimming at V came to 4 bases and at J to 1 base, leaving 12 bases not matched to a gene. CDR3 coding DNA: TGTGCCTCTACCTTCCCTTGGGGGATACCCACCGATAAACTCATCTTT. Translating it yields CASTFPWGIPTDKLIF.

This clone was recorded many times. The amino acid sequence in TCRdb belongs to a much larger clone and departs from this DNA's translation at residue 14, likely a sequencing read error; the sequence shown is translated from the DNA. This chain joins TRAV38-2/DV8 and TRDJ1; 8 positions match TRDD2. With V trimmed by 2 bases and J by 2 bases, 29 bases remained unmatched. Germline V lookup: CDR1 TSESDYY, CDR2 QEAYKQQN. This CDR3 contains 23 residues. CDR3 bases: TGTGCTTATAGGAGTAAGATTTCCTTCCTAGACCCTACTGAGGGACACGGGACCGATAAACTCATCTTT. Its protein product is CAYRSKISFLDPTEGHGTDKLIF.